This paragraph covers one T cell receptor (beta chain) sequence. These data are taken from a study of blood T cell repertoires in COVID-19. The method was immunoSEQ multiplex PCR; TCRdb's version includes in-frame clones alone and lacks a portion of them. Of about 210,000 clones listed, around 82% were seen once; the top ten hold approximately 12%. V dropped 7 bases and J dropped 0 bases, with 6 bases sitting between them. This CDR3 comprises 11 residues. Germline CDR1 and CDR2: SQVTM and ANQGSEA. This sequence was found in a woman aged 35 to 49 with acute or convalescent COVID-19. The sequenced sample was peripheral blood. J is TRBJ1-1 and V is TRBV29-1; D is ambiguous. CDR3 residues: CSAPMNTEAFF. CDR3 bases: TGCAGCGCACCTATGAACACTGAAGCTTTCTTT. Combining the CDR3 with reference TRBV29-1 and TRBJ1-1 gives the whole variable domain SAVISQKPSRDICQRGTSLTIQCQVDSQVTMMFWYRQQPGQSLTLIATANQGSEATYESGFVIDKFPISRPNLTFSTLTVSNMSPEDSSIYLCSAPMNTEAFFGQGTRLTVV.